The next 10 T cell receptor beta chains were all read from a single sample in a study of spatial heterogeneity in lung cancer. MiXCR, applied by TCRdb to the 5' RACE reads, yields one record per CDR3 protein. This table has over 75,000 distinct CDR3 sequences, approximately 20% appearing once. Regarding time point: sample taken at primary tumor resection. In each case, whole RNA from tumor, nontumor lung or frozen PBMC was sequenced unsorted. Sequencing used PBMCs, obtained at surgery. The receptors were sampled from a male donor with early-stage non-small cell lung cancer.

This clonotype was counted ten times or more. The CDR3 region is CASSFTANTGELFF. As DNA, the CDR3 is TGTGCCAGCAGCTTTACAGCGAACACCGGGGAGCTGTTTTTT. This rearrangement joins TRBV7-3 to TRBJ2-2; D gene unclear. With 3 bases removed from V and 0 bases from J, the gap between germline ends came to 5 bases. Germline-derived CDR1 and CDR2 are SGHTA and FQGTGA. This CDR3 has 14 residues.

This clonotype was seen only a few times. CDR3 residues: CASSPDGSSYNEQFF. The CDR3 coding sequence is TGTGCCAGCAGTCCCGACGGTAGCTCCTACAATGAGCAGTTCTTC. The rearrangement links TRBV6-5 to TRBJ2-1, with no clear D. Germline V gene lookup returns CDR1 MNHEY and CDR2 SVGAGI. The V gene lost 5 bases and the J gene lost 0 bases, with 11 bases spanning the gap. The CDR3 sequence is 15 residues long.

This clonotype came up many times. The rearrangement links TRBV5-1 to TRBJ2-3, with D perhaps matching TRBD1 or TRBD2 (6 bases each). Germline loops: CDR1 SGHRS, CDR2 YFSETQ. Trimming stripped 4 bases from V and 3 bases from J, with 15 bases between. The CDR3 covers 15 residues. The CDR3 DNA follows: TGCGCCAGCAGCCTCGGACCGGGGGCAACAGATACGCAGTATTTT. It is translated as CASSLGPGATDTQYF.

The CDR3 loop reads CATSRGTGTANTEAFF. CDR3 DNA sequence: TGTGCCACCAGCAGGGGCACCGGGACAGCGAACACTGAAGCTTTCTTT. The V gene is TRBV15, the J gene TRBJ1-1; 7 positions match TRBD1. Germline V gene lookup returns CDR1 LNHNV and CDR2 YYDKDF (reference sequence). V trimming: 3 bases; J trimming: 1 base; junction bases outside the gene matches: 8. This CDR3 region has 16 residues. Full variable domain (missing parts from reference TRBV15 and TRBJ1-1): DAMVIQNPRYQVTQFGKPVTLSCSQTLNHNVMYWYQQKSSQAPKLLFHYYDKDFNNEADTPDNFQSRRPNTSFCFLDIRSPGLGDTAMYLCATSRGTGTANTEAFFGQGTRLTVV.

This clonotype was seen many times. CDR3: CATYRGETEAFF. CDR3 in DNA: TGTGCCACCTACAGGGGTGAAACTGAAGCTTTCTTT. V and J are TRBV6-1 and TRBJ1-1, with 7 bases aligning to TRBD1. Losses at the gene ends were 10 bases for V and 5 bases for J; bases not matched to a gene: 7. Per germline, CDR1 MNHNS and CDR2 SASEGT. The CDR3 consists of 12 residues.

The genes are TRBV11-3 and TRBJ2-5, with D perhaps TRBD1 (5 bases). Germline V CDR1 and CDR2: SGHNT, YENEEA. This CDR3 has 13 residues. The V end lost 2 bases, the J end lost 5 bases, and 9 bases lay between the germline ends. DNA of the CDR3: TGTGCCAGCAGCTTAATCCAGGGTGAGACCCAGTACTTC. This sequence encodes CASSLIQGETQYF.

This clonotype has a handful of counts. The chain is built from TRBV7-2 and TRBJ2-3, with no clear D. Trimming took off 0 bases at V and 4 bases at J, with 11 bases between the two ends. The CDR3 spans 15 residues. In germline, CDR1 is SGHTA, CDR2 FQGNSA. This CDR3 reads CASSLAVPPPDTQYF. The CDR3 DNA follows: TGTGCCAGCAGCTTAGCTGTGCCTCCCCCAGATACGCAGTATTTT.

CDR3 in DNA: TGTGCCAGCAGCCAAGACACCGGGACAGGGACCCAAATCTATGGCTACACCTTC. It is translated as CASSQDTGTGTQIYGYTF. This chain uses TRBV3-1 with TRBJ1-2, with TRBD1 matching over 9 bases. The V segment lost 0 bases and the J segment 4 bases; nucleotides outside the gene matches: 12. CDR1 LGHDT and CDR2 YNNKEL come from the germline V gene (reference sequence). The CDR3 runs to 18 residues.

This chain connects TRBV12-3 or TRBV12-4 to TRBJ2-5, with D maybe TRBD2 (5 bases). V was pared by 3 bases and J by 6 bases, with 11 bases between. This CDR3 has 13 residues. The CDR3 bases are TGTGCCAGCAGTTTCAATTCCGGGAAGACCCAGTACTTC. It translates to CASSFNSGKTQYF.

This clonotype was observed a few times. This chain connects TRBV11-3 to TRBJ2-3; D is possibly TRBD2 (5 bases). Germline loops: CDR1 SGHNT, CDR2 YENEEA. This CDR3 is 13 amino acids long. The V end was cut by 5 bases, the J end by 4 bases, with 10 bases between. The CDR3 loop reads CASSPPGSDTQYF. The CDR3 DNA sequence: TGTGCCAGCAGCCCCCCGGGATCAGATACGCAGTATTTT.